What follows are 23 T cell receptor beta chains derived from one specimen sequenced in a study of OX40 agonist ivuxolimab in advanced cancers. Libraries were prepared by immunoSEQ multiplex PCR; TCRdb keeps only in-frame clonotypes and omits some of them. The repertoire holds about 42,000 clones, with 82% as singletons. The material sequenced was CD4+ or CD8+ T cells sorted from blood, taken in a trial of the OX40 agonist ivuxolimab. The source of these receptors is an adult with an advanced solid tumor such as melanoma, head and neck, liver or kidney cancer.

The chain is built from TRBV4-3 and TRBJ1-4; 8 bases fit TRBD1. Germline assignment: CDR1 LGHNA and CDR2 YSLEER. Unmatched junction bases numbered 8, after V lost 2 bases and J lost 0 bases. The length of the CDR3 is 18 residues. CDR3 nucleotide sequence: TGCGCCAGCAGCCAAACGGCAGGGGGCATGGCAACTAATGAAAAACTGTTTTTT. Translating gives CASSQTAGGMATNEKLFF.

V usage is TRBV9 and J usage is TRBJ2-7, with 9 bases aligning to TRBD1. CDR3 length: 16 amino acids. V gave up 0 bases and J gave up 0 bases; unmatched junction bases: 4. The V gene's germline CDR1 is SGDLS and CDR2 YYNGEE. The CDR3 is CASSVAGTGSSYEQYF. For the CDR3, the DNA is TGTGCCAGCAGCGTAGCCGGGACAGGGAGCTCCTACGAGCAGTACTTC.

The V call is TRBV19, the J call TRBJ1-5, with TRBD1 as a possible D gene (5 bases). V gave up 3 bases and J gave up 4 bases, with 10 bases separating them. The CDR3 loop spans 14 amino acids. Germline V gene sequence: CDR1 LNHDA, CDR2 SQIVND (reference sequence). The CDR3 DNA reads as TGTGCCAGTAGTATTTACAGGCTAAATCAGCCCCAGCATTTT. Encoded protein: CASSIYRLNQPQHF.

V is TRBV9 and J is TRBJ2-7, with no clear D. The CDR3 runs to 14 residues. V shed 1 base and J shed 2 bases, with 10 bases lying between them. Germline V gene lookup returns CDR1 SGDLS and CDR2 YYNGEE. The CDR3 loop is CASSVLEFPYEQYF. As DNA, the CDR3 is TGTGCCAGCAGCGTACTAGAATTCCCCTACGAGCAGTACTTC.

J is TRBJ2-2 and V is TRBV4-1; TRBD2 is a possible D gene (5 bases). Germline assignment: CDR1 MGHRA and CDR2 YSYEKL. The CDR3 consists of 18 residues. The ends were cut back, 0 bases at V and 8 bases at J, with 22 bases in the middle. This CDR3 reads CASSQEGGPGGPTGELFF. In DNA form, the CDR3 reads TGCGCCAGCAGCCAAGAAGGAGGACCGGGTGGCCCCACTGGGGAGCTGTTTTTT.

The chain is built from TRBV10-3 and TRBJ2-1, with a possible D match to TRBD2 (5 bases). Germline V gene data show CDR1 as ENHRY and CDR2 as SYGVKD. The CDR3 is 13 amino acids. V was trimmed by 6 bases and J by 5 bases, leaving 11 bases between them. For the CDR3, the DNA is TGTGCCATCAGACTAGGGCAGGACAATGAGCAGTTCTTC. It codes for CAIRLGQDNEQFF.

The genes are TRBV7-9 and TRBJ1-1; D ambiguous. Germline V CDR1 and CDR2: SEHNR, FQNEAQ (reference sequence). The CDR3 has 15 residues. V lost 3 bases and J 1 base, leaving 12 bases between the germline ends. CDR3 DNA sequence: TGTGCCAGCAGCTTCCCGGTCTCCGGGAACACTGAAGCTTTCTTT. It specifies CASSFPVSGNTEAFF.

This clone has just one count. CDR3 sequence reads: CASSLRVVARGSNQPQHF. The CDR3 DNA sequence: TGTGCCAGCAGTTTAAGGGTTGTTGCCAGGGGGAGCAATCAGCCCCAGCATTTT. V is TRBV27 and J is TRBJ1-5; TRBD1 aligns across 7 bases. This CDR3 is built from 18 residues. Trimming took 2 bases from V and 1 from J; bases not matched to a gene: 11. Germline lookup yields CDR1 MNHEY and CDR2 SMNVEV (reference sequence).

This chain joins TRBV5-1 and TRBJ2-7; 7 bases agree with TRBD1. This CDR3 has 20 residues. V was pared by 0 bases and J by 5 bases, with 23 bases of the junction left unmatched. The germline gives CDR1 SGHRS, CDR2 YFSETQ. The CDR3 nucleotides read TGCGCCAGCAGCTTGGCGAGGGGATTACAGGGGCGACAGGGTGGGCACGAGCAGTACTTC. Its translation is CASSLARGLQGRQGGHEQYF.

This chain connects TRBV9 to TRBJ2-5; the D gene is possibly TRBD1 (6 bases). There are 18 residues in the CDR3. V was trimmed by 3 bases and J by 4 bases, leaving 25 bases between them. Germline CDR1 is SGDLS and CDR2 is YYNGEE. Here the CDR3 reads CASSAPQGHSNLGETQYF. CDR3 coding DNA: TGTGCCAGCAGCGCACCCCAGGGACACTCCAATTTGGGAGAGACCCAGTACTTC.

This chain joins TRBV14 and TRBJ2-5; 10 positions agree with TRBD2. CDR3 length: 16 residues. The junction had 9 bases not matched to a gene; V was cut back by 3 bases and J by 5 bases. CDR1 SGHDN and CDR2 FVKESK come from the germline V gene. Here the CDR3 reads CASSHQRGGLWETQYF. The CDR3 nucleotides are TGTGCCAGCAGCCACCAGCGGGGGGGCCTCTGGGAGACCCAGTACTTC.

The chain uses TRBV11-2 and TRBJ2-7, with D unresolved. There are 17 residues in the CDR3. Germline CDR1 SGHAT, CDR2 FQNNGV. Trimming took off 4 bases at V and 0 bases at J, with 19 bases between the two ends. CDR3 in DNA: TGTGCCAGCAGCTCCCCCTTGCAGTCCCTTTTCTCCTACGAGCAGTACTTC. Translating gives CASSSPLQSLFSYEQYF.

The chain couples TRBV7-3 to TRBJ2-1; TRBD2 matches 12 bases. CDR1 is SGHTA and CDR2 is FQGTGA in the germline V gene. The CDR3 contains 17 residues. J was trimmed by 5 bases and V by 2 bases; bases with no gene match: 7. The CDR3 DNA reads TGTGCCAGCAGCTTATTCGCTAGCGGGGGGGTGAACAATGAGCAGTTCTTC. Its translation: CASSLFASGGVNNEQFF.

This chain links TRBV6-6 with TRBJ2-3; D remains unclear. The CDR3 runs 15 residues. Deletions cut 0 bases from V and 4 bases from J, with 11 bases between. Germline V gives CDR1 MNHNY, CDR2 SVGAGI (reference sequence). The CDR3 region is CASSYSGFRADTQYF. CDR3 DNA: TGTGCCAGCAGTTACTCGGGGTTTAGGGCAGATACGCAGTATTTT.

The V gene is TRBV27, the J gene TRBJ1-2; 8 nucleotides match TRBD1. Per the germline V gene, CDR1 is MNHEY and CDR2 is SMNVEV (reference sequence). This CDR3 is 15 amino acids long. J was trimmed by 2 bases and V by 5 bases; bases with no gene match: 7. The CDR3 region is CASSIRTGINYGYTF. The CDR3 nucleotides are TGTGCCAGCAGTATCCGGACAGGGATCAACTATGGCTACACCTTC.

There are a few counts of this clone. This chain uses TRBV30 with TRBJ1-1; tentative D call: TRBD1 (6 bases). Germline CDR1 reads GTSNPN; CDR2 reads SVGIG (reference sequence). The V end lost 2 bases, the J end lost 0 bases, and 10 bases lay between the germline ends. The CDR3 consists of 14 residues. CDR3 nucleotide sequence: TGTGCCTGGAGTCGAGGACAGATGAACACTGAAGCTTTCTTT. It translates to CAWSRGQMNTEAFF.

The gene calls are TRBV9 and TRBJ2-5; TRBD1 matches 8 bases. The J call may be incorrect, as the DNA end agrees better with TRBJ2-7. Germline CDR1 and CDR2: SGDLS and YYNGEE. The CDR3 sequence is 14 residues long. The CDR3 sequence is CASSAGDRTYEQYF. CDR3 in DNA: TGTGCCAGCAGCGCCGGGGACAGGACCTACGAGCAGTACTTC.

The rearrangement joins TRBV5-1 to TRBJ2-7; 8 nucleotides agree with TRBD1. The length of the CDR3 is 17 residues. V gave up 0 bases and J gave up 3 bases; unmatched junction bases: 11. Germline values: CDR1 SGHRS, CDR2 YFSETQ. In DNA, the CDR3 is TGCGCCAGCAGCTTGGGACAGGGGTCCCTTAAGCACTACGAGCAGTACTTC. Its protein product is CASSLGQGSLKHYEQYF.

The chain employs TRBV13 and TRBJ2-3, with D perhaps given as TRBD1 or TRBD2 (5 bases each). The CDR3 covers 14 residues. The V gene lost 5 bases and the J gene lost 4 bases, with 13 bases spanning the gap. CDR1 and CDR2 from the germline V gene are PRHDT and FYEKMQ (reference sequence). The CDR3 protein is CASSHLGDADTQYF. The CDR3 DNA is TGTGCCAGCAGCCACCTGGGGGACGCAGATACGCAGTATTTT.

The V call is TRBV7-2, the J call TRBJ1-4; perhaps TRBD1 as D (6 bases). The CDR3 contains 14 residues. The germline CDR1 and CDR2 sequences are SGHTA and FQGNSA. Trimming took 2 bases from V and 4 from J, leaving 8 bases between them. The CDR3: CASSLRGDNEKLFF. In nucleotides, the CDR3 is TGTGCCAGCAGCTTAAGGGGGGATAATGAAAAACTGTTTTTT. Complete variable domain (other parts from reference TRBV7-2 and TRBJ1-4): GAGVSQSPSNKVTEKGKDVELRCDPISGHTALYWYRQSLGQGLEFLIYFQGNSAPDKSGLPSDRFSAERTGGSVSTLTIQRTQQEDSAVYLCASSLRGDNEKLFFGSGTQLSVL.

This chain connects TRBV4-2 to TRBJ2-3; the D is unclear. The V gene lost 2 bases and the J gene lost 3 bases, with 12 bases spanning the gap. This CDR3 is built from 15 residues. The germline V gene has CDR1 LGHNA and CDR2 YNFKEQ. CDR3 nucleotide sequence: TGTGCCAGCAGCCAAAAGGGTCAGGAGACAGATACGCAGTATTTT. The encoded protein is CASSQKGQETDTQYF.

The chain carries TRBV20-1 and TRBJ1-1; D is possibly TRBD1 (6 bases). Looked up from germline, CDR1 is DFQATT and CDR2 is SNEGSKA (reference sequence). The CDR3 runs 11 residues. Trimming cost V 6 bases and J 8 bases, with 13 bases left between them. CDR3 nucleotide sequence: TGCAGTGCGAGGCGGGGGGGCGAAGCTTTCTTT. Its translation: CSARRGGEAFF.

By frequency in the sample, this clone is medium-sized (0.01 to 0.1%). V and J are TRBV28 and TRBJ2-7; TRBD1 matches at 9 bases. The V segment lost 6 bases and the J segment 4 bases; nucleotides outside the gene matches: 10. From germline, CDR1 is MDHEN and CDR2 SYDVKM. CDR3 length equals 15 residues. The CDR3 loop is CASRFLDGQGYEQYF. The DNA of the CDR3 is TGTGCCAGCAGATTCTTAGATGGACAGGGGTACGAGCAGTACTTC.